The entry below describes one T cell receptor beta chain. This CDR3 spans 15 amino acids. Trimming removed 2 bases from V and 3 bases from J; junction bases left unmatched: 5. Germline assignment: CDR1 MGHRA and CDR2 YSYEKL. The data originate from a study of blood T cell repertoires in COVID-19. Assay: immunoSEQ multiplex PCR; the TCRdb copy retains only in-frame clones and omits some. There are hundreds of thousands of clones in the sample; almost 90% occur only once, and around 1.4% lies in the top ten. This TCR came from a man aged 80 or over with acute or convalescent COVID-19. The chain couples TRBV4-1 to TRBJ2-7; 9 positions match TRBD1. The sequencing sample was made of peripheral blood. The DNA for the CDR3 is TGCGCCAGCAGCCAAACCTTGACAGGGGGCTACGAGCAGTACTTC. It translates to CASSQTLTGGYEQYF.